This T cell receptor (beta chain) comes out of a study of CD8 T cells in Susac syndrome. Study-level background: When their blood was taken, patients with Susac syndrome were therapy-naive, taking corticosteroids, or taking intravenous immunoglobulin alone. General study results and limits: Clonal expansion was missing from Susac syndrome CD4+ T cell repertoires.

The RNA, about 0.45 to 1 ug, was put through reverse transcription using random hexamers. TCRdb re-called the immunoSEQ multiplex PCR reads through MiXCR, storing one row per CDR3 protein. The table has 150,000 to 200,000 distinct CDR3 sequences, roughly 94% seen once. Details on this clonotype: Antigen specificity is unknown.

Deletions cut 3 bases from V and 4 bases from J, with 9 bases between. CDR1 is LNHDA, CDR2 SQIVND, per germline (reference sequence). This CDR3 has 13 residues. The sequenced sample was CD4+ T cells from PBMCs. The sequence was collected from a human donor with Susac syndrome. The V call is TRBV19, the J call TRBJ1-1; tentatively, D is TRBD1 (5 bases). The CDR3 reads CASSIWGGTEAFF. The CDR3 DNA reads TGTGCCAGTAGTATTTGGGGGGGCACTGAAGCTTTCTTT.